This is a list of T cell receptor beta chains from one sample in a study of T cell responses to AZD1222 COVID-19 vaccine. Clones were read by immunoSEQ multiplex PCR, and TCRdb kept only the in-frame ones, dropping some. The data show about 180,000 clones, 80% to 95% seen once. The sample consisted of peripheral blood, taken 28 days after the second AZD1222 dose. The receptors stem from an adult who received the AZD1222 COVID-19 vaccine. CDR3s include the opening cysteine and the closing phenylalanine or tryptophan. Fields, in order: clone size, V gene, J gene, D gene, CDR3 protein, CDR3 DNA. D genes are given only for firm matches. Clone size is shown for a subset of rows, as once, few, many or a class of expanded clone.

>.|TRBV5-1|TRBJ2-7|TRBD2
CASSLAFPGGRAAEQYF
TGCGCCAGCAGCTTGGCGTTCCCTGGGGGGAGGGCCGCCGAGCAGTACTTC
>once|TRBV11-3|TRBJ2-3|TRBD1
CASSNRDRDTDTQYF
TGTGCCAGCAGCAACCGGGACAGGGACACAGATACGCAGTATTTT
>.|TRBV30|TRBJ1-5|.
CAWSVRSAGAQHF
TGTGCCTGGAGTGTACGGTCGGCAGGAGCCCAGCATTTT
>.|TRBV2|TRBJ1-5|TRBD1
CASSIQGSGNQPQHF
TGTGCCAGCAGTATACAGGGGTCGGGGAATCAGCCCCAGCATTTT
>.|TRBV12-3/TRBV12-4|TRBJ2-7|.
CASSFGSYEQYF
TGTGCCAGCAGTTTCGGTAGCTACGAGCAGTACTTC
>.|TRBV7-2|TRBJ2-1|TRBD2
CASSIIGGDNEQFF
TGTGCCAGCAGCATTATTGGGGGGGACAATGAGCAGTTCTTC
>.|TRBV6-4|TRBJ2-1|TRBD1
CASSEGTGFGEQFF
TGTGCCAGCAGTGAAGGGACAGGTTTTGGTGAGCAGTTCTTC
>.|TRBV7-2|TRBJ1-5|TRBD1
CASSDRVGAQHF
TGTGCCAGCAGCGACAGGGTTGGGGCCCAGCATTTT
>.|TRBV30|TRBJ1-4|TRBD1
CAWSVGQGATNEKLFF
TGTGCCTGGAGTGTGGGACAGGGGGCAACTAATGAAAAACTGTTTTTT
>.|TRBV5-1|TRBJ1-3|.
CASSFGTDSGNTIYF
TGCGCCAGCAGCTTTGGGACGGACTCTGGAAACACCATATATTTT
>.|TRBV7-2|TRBJ2-7|.
CASSLGLPVEQYF
TGTGCCAGCAGCTTGGGACTCCCCGTCGAGCAGTACTTC
>.|TRBV28|TRBJ1-5|.
CASSTGFGHQPQHF
TGTGCCAGCAGTACAGGGTTCGGGCATCAGCCCCAGCATTTT
>.|TRBV7-2|TRBJ2-3|.
CASTSVSGSTDTQYF
TGTGCCAGCACCTCGGTTAGCGGAAGCACAGATACGCAGTATTTT
>.|TRBV7-9|TRBJ1-1|.
CASSQGDLNTEAFF
TGTGCCAGCAGCCAAGGGGACCTGAACACTGAAGCTTTCTTT
>.|TRBV7-2|TRBJ1-5|TRBD1
CASSLVGTGRLSQPQHF
TGTGCCAGCAGCTTGGTCGGGACAGGGCGTCTGAGTCAGCCCCAGCATTTT
>.|TRBV3-1/TRBV3-2|TRBJ2-6|.
CASSQALGVGANVLTF
TGTGCCAGCAGCCAAGCCCTGGGGGTCGGGGCCAACGTCCTGACTTTC
>.|TRBV28|TRBJ1-5|TRBD1
CASSFVTGAFVYQPQHF
TGTGCCAGCAGTTTCGTGACAGGGGCCTTTGTTTATCAGCCCCAGCATTTT
>.|TRBV11-2|TRBJ2-5|.
CASSSQAVRGRGTQYF
TGTGCCAGCAGCTCCCAAGCTGTACGGGGGCGTGGGACCCAGTACTTC
>.|TRBV19|TRBJ1-5|.
CASSTEPPGTDRNQPQHF
TGTGCCAGTAGTACCGAACCCCCCGGGACGGACCGCAATCAGCCCCAGCATTTT
>.|TRBV6-5|TRBJ2-1|TRBD2
CASSSSGGTYNEQFF
TGTGCCAGCAGTAGTAGCGGGGGGACCTACAATGAGCAGTTCTTC
>.|TRBV6-2/TRBV6-3|TRBJ1-5|TRBD1
CASSYTGGGNQPQHF
TGTGCCAGCAGTTACACAGGGGGTGGCAATCAGCCCCAGCATTTT
>once|TRBV28|TRBJ1-2|TRBD1
CASRGQGNYGYTF
TGTGCCAGCAGGGGACAGGGTAACTATGGCTACACCTTC
>.|TRBV15|TRBJ1-5|.
CATSRDRARPQHF
TGTGCCACCAGCAGAGATCGGGCGAGGCCCCAGCATTTT
>.|TRBV7-2|TRBJ2-7|TRBD2
CASSLVAGEAYEQYF
TGTGCCAGCAGCTTAGTAGCGGGGGAAGCCTACGAGCAGTACTTC
>.|TRBV19|TRBJ1-2|TRBD1
CASSPDRGPYYGYTF
TGTGCCAGTAGTCCGGACAGGGGGCCCTACTATGGCTACACCTTC
>.|TRBV4-2|TRBJ2-2|TRBD2
CASSQHLAGGLSSTGELFF
TGTGCCAGCAGCCAGCATCTGGCGGGGGGGCTTTCGAGCACCGGGGAGCTGTTTTTT
>.|TRBV30|TRBJ2-1|.
CAWSVNAYNEQFF
TGTGCCTGGAGTGTAAATGCCTACAATGAGCAGTTCTTC
>.|TRBV20-1|TRBJ2-1|TRBD2
CSAVAGVQQFF
TGCAGTGCGGTAGCGGGAGTCCAGCAGTTCTTC
>.|TRBV7-2|TRBJ1-1|.
CASSSDSFTEAFF
TGTGCCAGCAGCTCGGACAGCTTCACTGAAGCTTTCTTT
>.|TRBV5-4|TRBJ2-1|TRBD2
CASSLALAGAYNEQFF
TGTGCCAGCAGCTTGGCGCTAGCGGGGGCCTACAATGAGCAGTTCTTC
>.|TRBV11-2|TRBJ1-3|.
CASSLDPFLSGNTIYF
TGTGCCAGCAGCTTAGATCCGTTTCTCTCTGGAAACACCATATATTTT
>.|TRBV2|TRBJ1-6|.
CASGPETGNSPLHF
TGTGCCAGCGGACCTGAGACCGGCAATTCACCCCTCCACTTT
>.|TRBV5-1|TRBJ1-1|TRBD1
CASSQDRGQTEAFF
TGCGCCAGCAGCCAGGACAGGGGGCAAACTGAAGCTTTCTTT
>once|TRBV9|TRBJ2-3|.
CASSVEGSGVTDTQYF
TGTGCCAGCAGCGTAGAGGGGTCAGGGGTAACAGATACGCAGTATTTT
>.|TRBV3-1/TRBV3-2|TRBJ1-1|.
CASSLGDAIGEAFF
TGTGCCAGCAGCCTCGGGGACGCAATCGGGGAAGCTTTCTTT
>.|TRBV7-8|TRBJ2-7|.
CASSKQGASYEQYF
TGTGCCAGCAGTAAACAGGGTGCGTCCTACGAGCAGTACTTC
>.|TRBV28|TRBJ1-1|.
CASSSGGNTEAFF
TGTGCCAGCAGCTCCGGCGGGAACACTGAAGCTTTCTTT
>.|TRBV2|TRBJ1-2|.
CASRPTVYGYTF
TGTGCCAGCAGACCGACAGTATATGGCTACACCTTC
>.|TRBV4-3|TRBJ1-2|.
CASSQARSQSWGGYTF
TGCGCCAGCAGCCAAGCTCGGTCGCAGTCGTGGGGTGGCTACACCTTC
>.|TRBV19|TRBJ1-6|.
CASTGTSNSPLHF
TGTGCCAGTACCGGGACATCCAATTCACCCCTCCACTTT
>.|TRBV6-5|TRBJ2-1|TRBD2
CASSRTSGLYNEQFF
TGTGCCAGCAGTAGGACTAGCGGACTATACAATGAGCAGTTCTTC
>once|TRBV4-3|TRBJ1-5|TRBD1
CASSQDRGYQPQHF
TGCGCCAGCAGCCAAGACAGGGGGTATCAGCCCCAGCATTTT
>.|TRBV3-1/TRBV3-2|TRBJ2-1|TRBD2
CASSQPGLPKQFF
TGTGCCAGCAGCCAGCCGGGACTACCAAAGCAGTTCTTC
>.|TRBV15|TRBJ1-3|.
CATSKQSSGNTIYF
TGTGCCACCAGCAAGCAGAGCTCTGGAAACACCATATATTTT
>.|TRBV6-5|TRBJ2-7|.
CASIKGGPYEQYF
TGTGCCAGCATCAAGGGCGGCCCCTACGAGCAGTACTTC
>once|TRBV7-8|TRBJ2-3|.
CASSPRRDTQYF
TGTGCCAGCAGCCCCAGACGCGATACGCAGTATTTT
>.|TRBV4-3|TRBJ2-7|TRBD1
CASSQLGTGGSYEQYF
TGCGCCAGCAGCCAATTAGGGACAGGGGGCTCCTACGAGCAGTACTTC
>.|TRBV19|TRBJ1-1|.
CASSSLRGYTEAFF
TGTGCCAGTAGTTCCCTCAGAGGTTACACTGAAGCTTTCTTT
>once|TRBV27|TRBJ2-7|TRBD1
CASSFLTGDTYEQYF
TGTGCCAGCAGTTTCCTGACAGGGGACACCTACGAGCAGTACTTC
>.|TRBV6-6|TRBJ1-1|.
CASSYIADTEAFF
TGTGCCAGCAGTTATATCGCGGACACTGAAGCTTTCTTT
>few|TRBV5-1|TRBJ1-4|TRBD1
CASSPATGGGEKLFF
TGCGCCAGCAGCCCGGCGACAGGGGGAGGAGAAAAACTGTTTTTT